A single sample is the source of the 30 T cell receptor beta chains below, sequenced in a study of blood T cells in healthy people across ages. A second roughly 6 to 12 cycle PCR used barcoded and J-beta primers. TCRdb used MiXCR to reprocess the 5' RACE reads, holding one entry per CDR3 protein. The table has about 1,800,000 distinct CDR3 sequences, over 25% seen once; the top ten hold more than 6%. The sequenced material came from blood. The receptors come from a woman aged 25 to 45 in good health.

This chain joins TRBV5-6 and TRBJ2-5; no firm D call. Deletions cut 3 bases from V and 4 bases from J, with 16 bases between. Germline V gene data show CDR1 as SGHDT and CDR2 as YYEEEE. The CDR3 runs to 15 residues. The CDR3 protein is CASSSLFTRLETQYF. The DNA for the CDR3 is TGTGCCAGCAGCTCCCTCTTTACCAGATTAGAGACCCAGTACTTC.

The gene calls are TRBV7-9 and TRBJ2-7; 9 bases agree with TRBD2. Germline V gives CDR1 SEHNR, CDR2 FQNEAQ (reference sequence). The length of the CDR3 is 14 residues. The junction had 8 bases not matched to a gene; V was cut back by 5 bases and J by 6 bases. CDR3: CASSPLREGPEQYF. DNA of the CDR3: TGTGCCAGCAGCCCTTTGCGGGAGGGCCCCGAGCAGTACTTC.

A word on this clonotype: This clone may be a read error of a much larger clone one base away. The rearrangement uses TRBV5-1 and TRBJ2-7; maybe TRBD1 (6 bases). This CDR3 is 14 amino acids long. Germline loops: CDR1 SGHRS, CDR2 YFSETQ. V was clipped by 8 bases and J by 3 bases, with 18 bases between them. The CDR3 sequence is CASSIDRTVYEQYF. In DNA, the CDR3 is TGCGCCAGTTCTATCGACAGGACGGTCTACGAGCAGTACTTC.

The chain uses TRBV10-1 and TRBJ2-3; the match to TRBD2 covers 8 bases. Germline V gene sequence: CDR1 WNHNN, CDR2 SYGVQD (reference sequence). V dropped 0 bases and J dropped 2; count of bases not matched to a gene: 4. The CDR3 extends over 16 amino acids. The CDR3 here is CASSESVAGFTDTQYF. The CDR3 nucleotides are TGCGCCAGCAGTGAGTCAGTAGCGGGATTCACAGATACGCAGTATTTT.

The chain is built from TRBV7-9 and TRBJ1-2; 8 nucleotides align to TRBD1. The CDR3 loop spans 12 amino acids. The germline CDR1 and CDR2 sequences are SEHNR and FQNEAQ (reference sequence). After removal of 5 bases from V and 8 bases from J, the junction contained 4 bases not matched to a gene. The CDR3 loop reads CASSNGQGGYTF. For the CDR3, the DNA is TGTGCCAGCAGCAACGGACAGGGAGGCTACACCTTC.

This clonotype was seen more than once but under ten times. The chain employs TRBV13 and TRBJ2-3; 10 positions agree with TRBD2. Germline V gives CDR1 PRHDT, CDR2 FYEKMQ (reference sequence). CDR3 size: 16 residues. Trimming removed 4 bases from V and 5 bases from J; junction bases left unmatched: 9. CDR3 residues: CASSSQLAGAKDTQYF. The CDR3 nucleotides read TGTGCCAGCAGCTCACAGCTAGCGGGGGCGAAAGATACGCAGTATTTT.

The V gene is TRBV5-6, the J gene TRBJ2-1; 11 nucleotides match TRBD2. Per the germline V gene, CDR1 is SGHDT and CDR2 is YYEEEE. CDR3 length: 16 residues. V lost 0 bases and J lost 8; bases outside the gene matches: 7. The CDR3 nucleotides read TGTGCCAGCAGCTTGGAACTAGCGGGGGTTTGGGATGAGCAGTTCTTC. Translation gives CASSLELAGVWDEQFF.

Note on this clonotype: A much larger clone is a single base away; this may be a read error. The gene calls are TRBV20-1 and TRBJ2-1; 7 bases are a match to TRBD2. The last part of the DNA fits TRBJ2-7 better; the J call may be wrong. The CDR3 is 16 amino acids. CDR1 and CDR2 (germline): DFQATT, SNEGSKA (reference sequence). This chain's CDR3 is CSARDPASGPYNEQYF. CDR3 nucleotide sequence: TGCAGTGCTAGAGATCCGGCTAGCGGTCCCTACAATGAGCAGTACTTC.

This clonotype has ten or more counts. The chain employs TRBV15 and TRBJ2-5, with D hard to call. V was trimmed by 0 bases and J by 1 base, leaving 9 bases between them. The CDR3 loop spans 15 amino acids. CDR1 is LNHNV, CDR2 YYDKDF, per germline (reference sequence). CDR3 nucleotide sequence: TGTGCCACCAGCAGAGATCTCGGCAGCCAAGAGACCCAGTACTTC. Encoded protein: CATSRDLGSQETQYF.

This clonotype has only a few counts. This chain joins TRBV24-1 and TRBJ2-1; 9 nucleotides agree with TRBD1. Germline loops: CDR1 KGHDR, CDR2 SFDVKD. The CDR3 loop spans 16 amino acids. The V gene end was trimmed by 9 bases and the J gene end by 8 bases; junction bases not matched to a gene: 16. The CDR3 here is CATSGQGAQLSDEQFF. Here the CDR3 DNA reads TGTGCCACCTCGGGACAGGGCGCGCAGTTGAGCGATGAGCAGTTCTTC.

V usage is TRBV20-1 and J usage is TRBJ2-3; D remains unclear. V was cut by 5 bases and J by 1 base, with 10 bases left in between. Per germline, CDR1 DFQATT and CDR2 SNEGSKA (reference sequence). The CDR3 has 13 residues. CDR3 nucleotides: TGCAGTGCTGAGTCGCCCGGCACAGATACGCAGTATTTT. Translating it yields CSAESPGTDTQYF.

There are a few counts of this clonotype. This chain uses TRBV20-1 with TRBJ2-1, with 12 bases aligning to TRBD2. CDR3 length: 16 amino acids. Germline CDR1 and CDR2: DFQATT and SNEGSKA (reference sequence). V shed 6 bases and J 5 bases; nucleotides not matched to a gene: 11. CDR3 region: CSAGRSTSGSHNEQFF. The DNA of the CDR3 is TGCAGTGCGGGGCGATCGACTAGCGGGAGCCACAATGAGCAGTTCTTC.

This clonotype appeared many times. The chain uses TRBV4-1 and TRBJ2-5, with 10 bases aligning to TRBD2. Matching the DNA end better, TRBJ2-7 makes the J call doubtful. Germline CDR1 is MGHRA and CDR2 is YSYEKL. This CDR3 comprises 15 residues. The CDR3 DNA sequence: TGCGCCAGCAGCCAAGGGCCACTAGCGGGGACCGAGCAGTACTTC. Protein: CASSQGPLAGTEQYF.

This clonotype was observed a handful of times. The chain carries TRBV12-3 or TRBV12-4 and TRBJ1-3, with D possibly matching TRBD1 (5 bases). The CDR3 covers 13 residues. V dropped 6 bases and J dropped 2 bases, with 8 bases sitting between them. In DNA, the CDR3 is TGTGCCAGCAGGACGGACACTGGAAACACCATATATTTT. Translated, it gives CASRTDTGNTIYF.

On this clonotype itself: A much larger clone is a single base away; this may be a read error. This chain connects TRBV9 to TRBJ2-5, with D tentatively TRBD2 (6 bases). The germline CDR1 and CDR2 sequences are SGDLS and YYNGEE. This CDR3 is 13 amino acids long. The CDR3 DNA reads TGTGCCGGCAGCGTAGGGGACGGGGGAGAGCAGTACTTC. It yields the protein CAGSVGDGGEQYF. The complete variable domain, with remaining parts taken from reference TRBV9 and TRBJ2-5, reads DSGVTQTPKHLITATGQRVTLRCSPRSGDLSVYWYQQSLDQGLQFLIQYYNGEERAKGNILERFSAQQFPDLHSELNLSSLELGDSALYFCAGSVGDGGEQYFGPGTRLLVL.

The rearrangement uses TRBV12-3 or TRBV12-4 and TRBJ1-5, with 9 bases lining up with TRBD1. The V segment lost 6 bases and the J segment 10 bases; nucleotides outside the gene matches: 10. This CDR3 is built from 14 residues. The CDR3 loop is CASSPDRGIGPQHF. CDR3 in DNA: TGTGCCAGCAGCCCGGACAGGGGAATAGGTCCCCAGCATTTT.

This clonotype was picked up many times. V is TRBV7-2 and J is TRBJ2-5; possibly TRBD2 for D (7 bases). Germline V gene data show CDR1 as SGHTA and CDR2 as FQGNSA. The CDR3 length is 14 residues. The V and J ends lost 11 bases and 4 bases respectively, with 20 bases between them. CDR3: CASAGGGPRETQYF. The DNA for the CDR3 is TGTGCCTCTGCAGGCGGGGGCCCAAGAGAGACCCAGTACTTC.

This clonotype occurred a few times. The chain couples TRBV11-1 to TRBJ2-1; 9 bases are a match to TRBD1. The CDR3 loop spans 14 amino acids. The ends lost 5 bases at V and 9 bases at J; junction bases unmatched: 8. The germline CDR1 and CDR2 sequences are SGHAT and FQDESV (reference sequence). CDR3 sequence (DNA): TGTGCCAGCAGCACGGGACAGGGCAGAGGTGAGCAGTTCTTC. This encodes CASSTGQGRGEQFF.

V gene TRBV14 combines with J gene TRBJ2-5, with 9 bases matching TRBD1. Per the germline V gene, CDR1 is SGHDN and CDR2 is FVKESK. CDR3 size: 14 residues. J lost 5 bases, V lost 4 bases, and 5 bases had no gene match. CDR3 coding DNA: TGTGCCAGCAGCCGGGACAGGGTTCACGAGACCCAGTACTTC. It codes for CASSRDRVHETQYF.

A few counts support this clonotype. The gene calls are TRBV27 and TRBJ2-5; D is undetermined. V was pared by 5 bases and J by 4 bases, with 14 bases between. Germline V gives CDR1 MNHEY, CDR2 SMNVEV (reference sequence). The CDR3 length is 14 residues. The CDR3 sequence is CASSQTRARETQYF. In nucleotides, the CDR3 is TGTGCCAGCAGTCAGACACGCGCCCGAGAGACCCAGTACTTC.

In its sample, this clonotype was seen many times. This chain joins TRBV18 and TRBJ2-5; D is undetermined. Trimming stripped 2 bases from V and 2 bases from J, with 6 bases between. Germline V gives CDR1 KGHSH, CDR2 LQKENI. There are 13 residues in the CDR3. Here the CDR3 DNA reads TGTGCCAGCTCACCAAATGGACAAGAGACCCAGTACTTC. Translated: CASSPNGQETQYF.

The chain carries TRBV18 and TRBJ1-1, with D uncertain. Germline V gene data show CDR1 as KGHSH and CDR2 as LQKENI. V lost 3 bases and J 0 bases, leaving 8 bases between the germline ends. The length of the CDR3 is 14 residues. CDR3 amino acids: CASSPTIVNTEAFF. The DNA of the CDR3 is TGTGCCAGCTCACCGACGATAGTGAACACTGAAGCTTTCTTT.

This clonotype was recorded at least ten times. V usage is TRBV7-2 and J usage is TRBJ1-5, with D hard to call. This CDR3 is built from 14 residues. V was pared by 7 bases and J by 6 bases, with 16 bases between. Germline lookup yields CDR1 SGHTA and CDR2 FQGNSA. The CDR3 region has the DNA TGTGCCAGCACATCAGCGGGCCTGGCTCAGCCCCAGCATTTT. The encoded protein is CASTSAGLAQPQHF.

This clonotype was seen only a few times. The chain uses TRBV7-2 and TRBJ1-2; D remains unclear. The CDR3 extends over 13 amino acids. CDR1 and CDR2 (germline): SGHTA, FQGNSA. Trimming left V 5 bases short and J 6 bases short, with 13 bases between. The CDR3 is CASSPASLHGYTF. The CDR3 DNA follows: TGTGCCAGCAGCCCAGCCAGTCTGCATGGCTACACCTTC.

The chain joins TRBV29-1 to TRBJ1-1; TRBD1 matches 10 bases. Trimming took 5 bases from V and 4 from J; bases not matched to a gene: 7. This CDR3 has 14 residues. Germline CDR1 and CDR2: SQVTM and ANQGSEA. Here the CDR3 DNA reads TGCAGCGTTAGGGTCCGGGACAGGGGCACTGAAGCTTTCTTT. Amino acid sequence: CSVRVRDRGTEAFF.

This clonotype has only a few counts. The gene calls are TRBV13 and TRBJ2-5; 9 nucleotides match TRBD2. Germline V lookup: CDR1 PRHDT, CDR2 FYEKMQ (reference sequence). V lost 1 base and J lost 2; bases outside the gene matches: 5. The CDR3 is made up of 16 amino acids. In nucleotides, the CDR3 is TGTGCCAGCAGCTTAGAATCGAGCGGGAGGCAAGAGACCCAGTACTTC. Protein product: CASSLESSGRQETQYF.

This clonotype occurred many times. The chain carries TRBV4-3 and TRBJ2-1; D assignment may be TRBD1 or TRBD2 (5 bases each). The V end was cut by 0 bases, the J end by 15 bases, with 18 bases between. CDR3 length equals 14 residues. Germline V gene sequence: CDR1 LGHNA, CDR2 YSLEER. CDR3 bases: TGCGCCAGCAGCCAAGATCGGGGCAGGGTTCATCCGTTCTTC. As protein: CASSQDRGRVHPFF.

This clonotype was observed a handful of times. V and J are TRBV7-9 and TRBJ2-1; D might be TRBD1 or TRBD2, each matching 5 bases. CDR1 and CDR2 (germline): SEHNR, FQNEAQ (reference sequence). V lost 4 bases to trimming and J lost 2 bases, with 15 bases between them. The CDR3 extends over 16 amino acids. CDR3 sequence: CASSSLEGLAYNEQFF. Here the CDR3 DNA reads TGTGCCAGCAGCTCCCTCGAGGGGCTTGCCTACAATGAGCAGTTCTTC. Supplemented by reference TRBV7-9 and TRBJ2-1, the full variable domain reads DTGVSQNPRHKITKRGQNVTFRCDPISEHNRLYWYRQTLGQGPEFLTYFQNEAQLEKSRLLSDRFSAERPKGSFSTLEIQRTEQGDSAMYLCASSSLEGLAYNEQFFGPGTRLTVL.

This clonotype came up once. The junction and the germline gene differ at one end; a read error may be behind it. The chain employs TRBV7-9 and TRBJ1-4; D is ambiguous. There are 15 residues in the CDR3. Germline lookup yields CDR1 SEHNR and CDR2 FQNEAQ (reference sequence). The CDR3 region has the DNA TGTTCCAGCAGCTTAGGAGGGATTTATAATGAAAAACTGTTTTTT. Residues: CSSSLGGIYNEKLFF.

This clonotype was observed a single time. J is TRBJ1-1 and V is TRBV30; D may be TRBD1 (6 bases). The CDR3 totals 13 residues. Trimming stripped 8 bases from V and 7 bases from J, with 20 bases between. Germline assignment: CDR1 GTSNPN and CDR2 SVGIG (reference sequence). CDR3 sequence: CALISAGVGEAFF. Here the CDR3 DNA reads TGTGCCCTAATTAGTGCAGGGGTAGGTGAAGCTTTCTTT.